This passage covers 12 T cell receptor beta chains from one sample sequenced in a study of beta chain features in type 1 diabetes (dated by TCRdb to about 2018). Libraries were made using the immunoSEQ multiplex PCR assay. The entire amount of isolated RNA was reverse transcribed using the High Capacity cDNA Reverse Transcription Kit, so the sequenced TCRB transcripts were expressed ones. Drawn from immuneACCESS, this table holds only the in-frame rearrangements with V and J called that TCRdb kept. Clones are partly lost; checked studies trace under half to an unresolved V gene and leave the rest unexplained. Counted in this sample were hundreds of thousands of clones; roughly 15% of them appeared once. In total, the top ten clones hold around 0.02% of the sample. Input material: naive CD4+ T cells from blood. The label giving this sample's cell subset or site can be read as: true naive CD4+ T cells. The origin of the receptors is a woman younger than 35 in good health.

The V and J genes are TRBV18 and TRBJ2-3; 7 bases map to TRBD1. The CDR3 consists of 16 residues. Germline lookup yields CDR1 KGHSH and CDR2 LQKENI. Trimming removed 0 bases from V and 2 bases from J; junction bases left unmatched: 5. CDR3 coding DNA: TGTGCCAGCTCACCACCGGGACAGCCGTACACAGATACGCAGTATTTT. Its protein is CASSPPGQPYTDTQYF.

The J gene is TRBJ2-3, the V gene TRBV7-3; maybe TRBD2 (5 bases). The CDR3 consists of 14 residues. V lost 1 base, J lost 8 bases, and 13 bases lay in between. Germline assignment: CDR1 SGHTA and CDR2 FQGTGA. The CDR3 DNA follows: TGTGCCAGCAGCTTAAGCCAGGCACGGGGTACGCAGTATTTT. It codes for CASSLSQARGTQYF.

This clone was picked up a small number of times. The rearrangement links TRBV15 to TRBJ2-1; maybe TRBD1 (6 bases). This CDR3 has 17 amino acids. V gave up 3 bases and J gave up 7 bases, with 22 bases separating them. CDR1 is LNHNV, CDR2 YYDKDF, per germline (reference sequence). As DNA, the CDR3 is TGTGCCACCAGCAGCCGCCGGACAGTTGTAGGGGGTAATGAGCAGTTCTTC. Translation gives CATSSRRTVVGGNEQFF. Looking up the rest from reference TRBV15 and TRBJ2-1 gives the full variable domain: DAMVIQNPRYQVTQFGKPVTLSCSQTLNHNVMYWYQQKSSQAPKLLFHYYDKDFNNEADTPDNFQSRRPNTSFCFLDIRSPGLGDTAMYLCATSSRRTVVGGNEQFFGPGTRLTVL.

V usage is TRBV2 and J usage is TRBJ1-1; the match to TRBD1 covers 10 bases. This CDR3 has 17 residues. CDR1 is SNHLY and CDR2 is FYNNEI in the germline V gene. V gave up 7 bases and J gave up 1 base; unmatched junction bases: 12. The CDR3 DNA follows: TGTGCCAGCACCAGATTGGCCGGGACAGGGGAGAACACTGAAGCTTTCTTT. Translating gives CASTRLAGTGENTEAFF.

This clone appeared a few times. The V and J genes are TRBV10-3 and TRBJ2-1, with TRBD1 matching over 8 bases. Germline V gene data show CDR1 as ENHRY and CDR2 as SYGVKD. The CDR3 runs to 19 residues. Trimming took 0 bases from V and 1 from J; bases not matched to a gene: 11. The CDR3 is CAISESTLRQGSSYNEQFF. Written as DNA, the CDR3 is TGTGCCATCAGTGAGTCGACCCTGCGACAGGGGTCGTCCTACAATGAGCAGTTCTTC.

V is TRBV28 and J is TRBJ2-5; D is unresolved. V shed 6 bases and J shed 2 bases, with 10 bases lying between them. Germline-derived CDR1 and CDR2 are MDHEN and SYDVKM. The CDR3 totals 13 residues. CDR3 sequence (DNA): TGTGCCAGCAGCCTAGGACCACAAGAGACCCAGTACTTC. Translating it yields CASSLGPQETQYF.

This clone showed up just a few times. J is TRBJ2-7 and V is TRBV5-4, with 8 bases identical to TRBD1. The CDR3 is 16 residues long. V trimming: 3 bases; J trimming: 5 bases; junction bases outside the gene matches: 13. Germline V CDR1 and CDR2: SGHNT, YYREEE (reference sequence). In DNA form, the CDR3 reads TGTGCCAGCAGCTACAATTCGAGGACAGGGTATCACGAGCAGTACTTC. Translating it yields CASSYNSRTGYHEQYF.

V usage is TRBV2 and J usage is TRBJ1-1; 7 bases are a match to TRBD1. V trimming: 3 bases; J trimming: 0 bases; junction bases outside the gene matches: 4. This CDR3 contains 15 residues. Germline lookup yields CDR1 SNHLY and CDR2 FYNNEI. The CDR3 protein is CASSDRTGVNTEAFF. DNA for the CDR3: TGTGCCAGCAGTGACCGGACAGGTGTGAACACTGAAGCTTTCTTT.

Only a few counts were recorded for this clone. The chain uses TRBV7-2 and TRBJ2-4; D tentatively fits TRBD1 or TRBD2 (5 bases each). Germline V lookup: CDR1 SGHTA, CDR2 FQGNSA. V lost 5 bases and J lost 1, with 21 bases in between. The CDR3 has 18 amino acids. The DNA for the CDR3 is TGTGCCAGCAGCCCCTCCAGGGTGGGGGAGCGGGCCAAAAACATTCAGTACTTC. This gives the protein CASSPSRVGERAKNIQYF.

In this sample, this clone turned up once. V usage is TRBV9 and J usage is TRBJ2-1, with a weak D call TRBD2 (5 bases). The V gene's germline CDR1 is SGDLS and CDR2 YYNGEE. This CDR3 comprises 17 residues. V was pared by 0 bases and J by 9 bases, with 22 bases between. The CDR3 region has the DNA TGTGCCAGCAGCGTAGGGGATCGTGTCCTCTCGGGGAGTGAGCAGTTCTTC. This codes for CASSVGDRVLSGSEQFF.

The CDR3 DNA sequence: TGTGCCATCAGTCGTAAAGAGACCCAGTACTTC. It codes for CAISRKETQYF. The chain couples TRBV10-3 to TRBJ2-5; D unclear. CDR1 is ENHRY, CDR2 SYGVKD, per germline. The V end lost 5 bases, the J end lost 3 bases, and 4 bases lay between the germline ends. This CDR3 is built from 11 residues.

The chain uses TRBV10-3 and TRBJ2-7, with TRBD1 matching over 8 bases. J gave up 6 bases and V 9 bases, and 13 bases lay outside the gene matches. This CDR3 contains 14 residues. CDR1 ENHRY and CDR2 SYGVKD come from the germline V gene. The CDR3 region is CAISSGTGPFEQYF. CDR3 nucleotides: TGTGCCATATCATCCGGGACAGGACCTTTCGAGCAGTACTTC.